This T cell receptor beta chain was sequenced for a study of OX40 agonist ivuxolimab in advanced cancers. Study-wide points: There were, on average, more expanded clones in CD8+ T cells than in CD4+.

TCRdb's table, derived via immunoSEQ multiplex PCR, lists solely in-frame clones and lacks some. Counted here are about 68,000 clones, approximately 80% occurring once; the ten biggest clones make up about 1.7%. As for this clone: The antigen remains unidentified.

The TCR comes from an adult with an advanced solid tumor such as melanoma, head and neck, liver or kidney cancer. This specimen was CD4+ or CD8+ T cells sorted from blood, taken in a trial of the OX40 agonist ivuxolimab.

The CDR3 protein is CASSQQAQVNYEQYF. DNA of the CDR3: TGCGCCAGCAGCCAGCAAGCGCAGGTTAACTACGAGCAGTACTTC. This chain joins TRBV4-3 and TRBJ2-7; no firm D call. Germline lookup yields CDR1 LGHNA and CDR2 YSLEER. Trimming shortened V by 3 bases and J by 3 bases, and 15 bases separated the two germline ends. There are 15 residues in the CDR3.